One and the same sample provided the 14 T cell receptor beta chains below, sequenced in a study of early stage breast cancer tumors. The protocol was immunoSEQ multiplex PCR, while the TCRdb copy is restricted to in-frame clones and leaves out a portion. The sample yields about 38,000 clones, 65% to 75% seen once. Specimen: blood. The receptors here all came from a person in their sixties or seventies with breast cancer.

This clone has more than one count but fewer than ten. The rearrangement uses TRBV27 and TRBJ1-6; D possibly corresponds to TRBD1 (5 bases). The CDR3 totals 15 residues. Germline V gene sequence: CDR1 MNHEY, CDR2 SMNVEV (reference sequence). The V gene lost 5 bases and the J gene lost 2 bases, with 10 bases spanning the gap. CDR3 bases: TGTGCCAGCAGTGGCGGGGGGACCTATAATTCACCCCTCCACTTT. Translation: CASSGGGTYNSPLHF.

The V gene is TRBV7-2, the J gene TRBJ2-1; D possibly corresponds to TRBD2 (8 bases). The ends were cut back, 5 bases at V and 3 bases at J, with 17 bases in the middle. In germline, CDR1 is SGHTA, CDR2 FQGNSA. This CDR3 has 16 amino acids. CDR3 in amino acids: CASSAREGAHYNEQFF. The CDR3 DNA reads as TGTGCCAGCAGCGCCCGGGAGGGGGCCCACTACAATGAGCAGTTCTTC.

J is TRBJ2-7 and V is TRBV2, with unresolved D. With 3 bases removed from V and 2 bases from J, the gap between germline ends came to 11 bases. Germline loops: CDR1 SNHLY, CDR2 FYNNEI. The CDR3 covers 14 residues. CDR3 region: CASSEHRSAYEQYF. CDR3 nucleotide sequence: TGTGCCAGCAGTGAGCATAGGTCCGCCTACGAGCAGTACTTC.

This clone was found a few times. This chain joins TRBV7-2 and TRBJ1-2; no definite D call. Trimming took off 5 bases at V and 6 bases at J, with 7 bases between the two ends. The germline CDR1 and CDR2 sequences are SGHTA and FQGNSA. The CDR3 totals 11 residues. CDR3 protein: CASSPLHGYTF. The CDR3 DNA is TGTGCCAGCAGCCCTCTCCATGGCTACACCTTC.

This clone was observed once. The V and J genes are TRBV9 and TRBJ2-1; possibly TRBD2 for D (5 bases). V lost 2 bases and J lost 0, with 12 bases in between. CDR3 length: 16 amino acids. Germline CDR1 reads SGDLS; CDR2 reads YYNGEE. The CDR3 spells CASSVGSVGSYNEQFF. The CDR3 nucleotides read TGTGCCAGCAGCGTTGGGAGCGTGGGCTCCTACAATGAGCAGTTCTTC. Combining the CDR3 with reference TRBV9 and TRBJ2-1 gives the whole variable domain DSGVTQTPKHLITATGQRVTLRCSPRSGDLSVYWYQQSLDQGLQFLIQYYNGEERAKGNILERFSAQQFPDLHSELNLSSLELGDSALYFCASSVGSVGSYNEQFFGPGTRLTVL.

The genes are TRBV4-1 and TRBJ1-1; D uncertain. The V and J ends lost 3 bases and 2 bases respectively, with 16 bases between them. Germline V CDR1 and CDR2: MGHRA, YSYEKL. The CDR3 has 16 residues. The CDR3 nucleotides read TGCGCCAGCAGCCAGCTCCCGTCAGCCCTCAACACTGAAGCTTTCTTT. Its translation: CASSQLPSALNTEAFF.

The rearrangement uses TRBV4-1 and TRBJ2-5; D gene ambiguous. Germline CDR1 is MGHRA and CDR2 is YSYEKL. Trimming removed 5 bases at V and 5 bases at J, with 12 bases between. The CDR3 contains 13 residues. In DNA form, the CDR3 reads TGCGCCAGCAGCTTAAGGGATGGGGAGACCCAGTACTTC. Protein product: CASSLRDGETQYF.

The gene calls are TRBV9 and TRBJ2-3, with D possibly called TRBD1 or TRBD2 (5 bases each). The CDR3 has 16 amino acids. V was clipped by 3 bases and J by 0 bases, with 14 bases between them. Germline loops: CDR1 SGDLS, CDR2 YYNGEE. CDR3 coding DNA: TGTGCCAGCAGCGGCGGGTTTCAGGGAAGCACAGATACGCAGTATTTT. This translates into CASSGGFQGSTDTQYF.

A few counts support this clone. The chain combines TRBV6-5 with TRBJ2-3; 10 nucleotides agree with TRBD1. This CDR3 contains 15 residues. Trimming removed 4 bases from V and 3 bases from J; junction bases left unmatched: 4. Per the germline V gene, CDR1 is MNHEY and CDR2 is SVGAGI. CDR3 region: CASSWTGGRTDTQYF. The CDR3 coding sequence is TGTGCCAGCAGTTGGACAGGGGGTAGGACAGATACGCAGTATTTT.

This chain uses TRBV2 with TRBJ2-1; D is perhaps TRBD1 or TRBD2 (6 bases each). The CDR3 is 12 amino acids. V gave up 11 bases and J gave up 8 bases, with 16 bases separating them. Germline V gene sequence: CDR1 SNHLY, CDR2 FYNNEI. The CDR3 region is CALRGRGDEQFF. The CDR3 nucleotides are TGTGCCCTACGGGGGCGCGGGGATGAGCAGTTCTTC.

The DNA for the CDR3 is TGTGCCAGCAGCTTAGCCGCGTTATGGGACAATGCCTACGAGCAGTACTTC. This translates into CASSLAALWDNAYEQYF. The chain has TRBV7-9 and TRBJ2-7; possibly TRBD1 for D (6 bases). The length of the CDR3 is 17 residues. CDR1 SEHNR and CDR2 FQNEAQ come from the germline V gene (reference sequence). Trimming took off 0 bases at V and 2 bases at J, with 17 bases between the two ends.

The chain combines TRBV27 with TRBJ2-7; TRBD2 matches at 11 bases. CDR1 MNHEY and CDR2 SMNVEV come from the germline V gene (reference sequence). CDR3 length: 13 amino acids. V shed 8 bases, J shed 6 bases, and the junction held 6 bases outside the gene matches. CDR3 in amino acids: CASVGLAEAEQYF. CDR3 nucleotide sequence: TGTGCCAGCGTGGGACTAGCGGAGGCCGAGCAGTACTTC.

The chain carries TRBV6-1 and TRBJ2-5; D assignment may be TRBD1 or TRBD2 (5 bases each). Trimming pared 3 bases from V and 5 bases from J, leaving 13 bases between. CDR3 size: 14 residues. Germline CDR1 MNHNS, CDR2 SASEGT. CDR3 amino acids: CASSDRDLGETQYF. The CDR3 DNA is TGTGCCAGCAGTGACCGGGACCTTGGGGAGACCCAGTACTTC.

This rearrangement joins TRBV1 to TRBJ2-1; the table's D gene call, TRBD2, was not cross checked with the DNA. TRBV1 has pseudogene status. This CDR3 has 19 residues. This chain's CDR3 is CTSSQDPPTSGRYWTWRFF. The CDR3 DNA reads as TGCACCAGCAGCCAAGATCCCCCAACTAGCGGGAGGTATTGGACTTGGCGGTTCTTC.